One sample yielded the 10 T cell receptor beta chains listed below, sequenced in a study of T cell responses to AZD1222 COVID-19 vaccine. The data were produced by immunoSEQ multiplex PCR, yet TCRdb's version contains in-frame clones alone and is incomplete. The data contain over 85,000 clones, 80% to 95% of them singletons. Sequencing was performed on peripheral blood, taken on day 0 of AZD1222 vaccination. The receptors come from an adult in good health.

The chain combines TRBV11-3 with TRBJ2-5, with TRBD2 matching over 12 bases. CDR1 and CDR2 from the germline V gene are SGHNT and YENEEA. Losses at the gene ends were 5 bases for V and 9 bases for J; bases not matched to a gene: 13. This CDR3 is 16 amino acids long. The CDR3, as DNA: TGTGCCAGCAGCCAAAGACTAGCGGGGGCCTACCTGGCCCAGTACTTC. Its translation is CASSQRLAGAYLAQYF.

The rearrangement links TRBV2 to TRBJ1-1, with D possibly TRBD1 on 5 matching bases. This CDR3 is 13 amino acids long. Trimming left V 6 bases short and J 3 bases short, with 11 bases between. Looked up from germline, CDR1 is SNHLY and CDR2 is FYNNEI. The CDR3 is CASRGDWDTEAFF. The CDR3 DNA sequence: TGTGCCAGCAGGGGGGACTGGGACACTGAAGCTTTCTTT.

DNA for the CDR3: TGTGCCAGCAGCTTAGGAGGGGGGACAGCCTCCTACGAGCAGTACTTC. This translates into CASSLGGGTASYEQYF. The V and J genes are TRBV7-8 and TRBJ2-7, with a weak D call TRBD1 (7 bases). Germline V gives CDR1 SGHVS, CDR2 FQNEAQ. The CDR3 has 16 amino acids. The V gene lost 1 base and the J gene lost 0 bases, with 13 bases spanning the gap.

This chain links TRBV5-1 with TRBJ2-1, with 7 bases identical to TRBD2. Losses at the gene ends were 0 bases for V and 4 bases for J; bases not matched to a gene: 4. CDR1 is SGHRS and CDR2 is YFSETQ in the germline V gene. This CDR3 contains 15 residues. The CDR3 protein is CASSLEGSGYNEQFF. The CDR3 nucleotides are TGCGCCAGCAGCTTGGAAGGTAGCGGGTACAATGAGCAGTTCTTC. Using reference TRBV5-1 and TRBJ2-1 for the parts outside the CDR3, the full variable domain is KAGVTQTPRYLIKTRGQQVTLSCSPISGHRSVSWYQQTPGQGLQFLFEYFSETQRNKGNFPGRFSGRQFSNSRSEMNVSTLELGDSALYLCASSLEGSGYNEQFFGPGTRLTVL.

CDR3 DNA sequence: TGCGCCAGCAGCTTGGCCGCGGGGACCGGGGAGCTGTTTTTT. This codes for CASSLAAGTGELFF. The gene calls are TRBV5-1 and TRBJ2-2; possibly TRBD2 for D (6 bases). CDR3 length: 14 amino acids. Germline loops: CDR1 SGHRS, CDR2 YFSETQ. V shed 0 bases and J shed 5 bases, with 8 bases lying between them.

The V gene is TRBV19, the J gene TRBJ1-3, with D possibly TRBD1 on 6 matching bases. V dropped 6 bases and J dropped 0 bases, with 12 bases sitting between them. The CDR3 extends over 15 amino acids. From germline, CDR1 is LNHDA and CDR2 SQIVND (reference sequence). The CDR3 loop reads CASRQDRRSGNTIYF. The CDR3 coding sequence is TGTGCCAGTAGACAAGACAGGCGCTCTGGAAACACCATATATTTT.

The chain couples TRBV5-1 to TRBJ1-2, with 10 positions matching TRBD1. The CDR3 is 15 amino acids. J gave up 1 base and V 4 bases, and 4 bases lay outside the gene matches. The germline gives CDR1 SGHRS, CDR2 YFSETQ. CDR3 nucleotides: TGCGCCAGCAGCCTAGGACAGGGGGGTAACTATGGCTACACCTTC. This translates into CASSLGQGGNYGYTF.

V gene TRBV2 combines with J gene TRBJ2-3; no reliable D call. Deletions cut 7 bases from V and 4 bases from J, with 6 bases between. The germline gives CDR1 SNHLY, CDR2 FYNNEI. The CDR3 spans 11 residues. DNA of the CDR3: TGTGCCAGCACCCCGGCAGATACGCAGTATTTT. This codes for CASTPADTQYF.

The J gene is TRBJ2-6, the V gene TRBV2; tentatively, D is TRBD1 (5 bases). V lost 4 bases and J 0 bases, leaving 7 bases between the germline ends. The CDR3 has 15 residues. The germline V gene encodes CDR1 SNHLY and CDR2 FYNNEI. The CDR3 here is CASSVDTSGANVLTF. The CDR3 nucleotides read TGTGCCAGCAGTGTGGACACCTCTGGGGCCAACGTCCTGACTTTC.

The chain employs TRBV2 and TRBJ2-7; 9 positions agree with TRBD2. After removal of 6 bases from V and 7 bases from J, the junction contained 16 bases not matched to a gene. CDR3 length: 16 amino acids. Per the germline V gene, CDR1 is SNHLY and CDR2 is FYNNEI. The CDR3 nucleotides read TGTGCCAGCAGAGAATTAGCGGGGGCCACCCCGGGAGAGCAGTACTTC. Residues: CASRELAGATPGEQYF.